The 30 T cell receptor beta chains presented below share a single source sample, sequenced in a study of cytomegalovirus exposure and HLA in healthy donors. The study ran its PCR with 60 Vbeta and 13 Jbeta primers. Here immunoSEQ multiplex PCR was the method, and the copy in TCRdb shows in-frame clones only, minus some. Among approximately 150,000 clones listed, 81% were seen once. The sample consisted of PBMCs. Receptors originate from a man in his forties or fifties in good health and CMV-seropositive.

The DNA for the CDR3 is TGTGCCAACGGACAGGGTTCCTACGAGCAGTACTTC. It encodes CANGQGSYEQYF. The V call is TRBV10-3, the J call TRBJ2-7, with 8 bases matching TRBD1. Looked up from germline, CDR1 is ENHRY and CDR2 is SYGVKD. The trim removed 10 bases at V and 1 base at J, leaving 3 bases unmatched. CDR3 length equals 12 residues.

This rearrangement joins TRBV27 to TRBJ1-6; 9 bases are a match to TRBD1. Germline values: CDR1 MNHEY, CDR2 SMNVEV (reference sequence). With V trimmed by 6 bases and J by 6 bases, 9 bases remained unmatched. This CDR3 has 16 residues. The CDR3 is CASRLYRGLGNSPLHF. In DNA, the CDR3 is TGTGCCAGCAGACTCTACAGGGGGCTGGGTAATTCACCCCTCCACTTT.

On this clone itself: At one boundary the junction diverges from the germline segment, which might be a read error. DNA for the CDR3: TGTGCCAGCAGCCGGGACAGGGGAGACCCGCCTTGCTTC. It codes for CASSRDRGDPPCF. This chain uses TRBV6-5 with TRBJ2-7; 10 positions agree with TRBD1. CDR3 length: 13 amino acids. Germline V gene data show CDR1 as MNHEY and CDR2 as SVGAGI.

This clone was counted only a few times. Here the CDR3 reads CASSGTFWGYGYTF. As DNA, the CDR3 is TGTGCCAGCAGCGGGACATTCTGGGGCTATGGCTACACCTTC. The chain joins TRBV5-4 to TRBJ1-2, with D perhaps matching TRBD1 (6 bases). The germline CDR1 and CDR2 sequences are SGHNT and YYREEE (reference sequence). Trimming left V 4 bases short and J 4 bases short, with 14 bases between. The CDR3 contains 14 residues.

The rearrangement links TRBV10-3 to TRBJ2-3; weak D call: TRBD2 (7 bases). This CDR3 is 14 amino acids long. The germline CDR1 and CDR2 sequences are ENHRY and SYGVKD. V was trimmed by 2 bases and J by 6 bases, leaving 12 bases between them. DNA for the CDR3: TGTGCCATCAGTGAGCGGGGGGCGAGGGATACGCAGTATTTT. Amino acid sequence: CAISERGARDTQYF.

This clone turned up a few times. The J gene is TRBJ1-2, the V gene TRBV28; tentative D call: TRBD1 (6 bases). This CDR3 region has 13 residues. Germline V gene data show CDR1 as MDHEN and CDR2 as SYDVKM. The germline V and J ends were trimmed by 2 bases and 4 bases, with 8 bases remaining between them. In DNA form, the CDR3 reads TGTGCCAGCAGTTTAGCAGGGGTCTATGGCTACACCTTC. This sequence encodes CASSLAGVYGYTF.

The rearrangement uses TRBV7-8 and TRBJ2-1; 11 bases fit TRBD2. V trimming: 5 bases; J trimming: 6 bases; junction bases outside the gene matches: 3. This CDR3 has 14 amino acids. CDR1 is SGHVS, CDR2 FQNEAQ, per germline. The CDR3 region is CASSSSGRVNEQFF. The DNA for the CDR3 is TGTGCCAGCAGCAGTAGCGGGAGGGTCAATGAGCAGTTCTTC.

The sample holds a few counts of this clone. V usage is TRBV4-1 and J usage is TRBJ1-2, with TRBD1 as a possible D gene (5 bases). The germline CDR1 and CDR2 sequences are MGHRA and YSYEKL. V lost 1 base to trimming and J lost 4 bases, with 16 bases between them. The CDR3 extends over 16 amino acids. This chain's CDR3 is CASSQGSQEVFYGYTF. CDR3 bases: TGCGCCAGCAGCCAAGGATCACAGGAAGTTTTCTATGGCTACACCTTC.

The chain joins TRBV15 to TRBJ1-5; possibly TRBD1 for D (5 bases). Per the germline V gene, CDR1 is LNHNV and CDR2 is YYDKDF (reference sequence). The CDR3 runs to 15 residues. Trimming removed 5 bases at V and 0 bases at J, with 11 bases between. The CDR3 DNA sequence: TGTGCCACCAGCGGAAGACAGTTTAGCAATCAGCCCCAGCATTTT. Translated: CATSGRQFSNQPQHF.

The chain has TRBV5-4 and TRBJ2-7; D may correspond to TRBD1 or TRBD2 (5 bases each). Trimming left V 4 bases short and J 7 bases short, with 15 bases between. This CDR3 is 13 amino acids long. The germline CDR1 and CDR2 sequences are SGHNT and YYREEE (reference sequence). The CDR3 protein is CASSMDSQGEQYF. In nucleotides, the CDR3 is TGTGCCAGCAGCATGGACTCTCAGGGAGAGCAGTACTTC.

The chain joins TRBV28 to TRBJ2-7; 7 bases match TRBD1. In germline, CDR1 is MDHEN, CDR2 SYDVKM. The ends lost 8 bases at V and 3 bases at J; junction bases unmatched: 7. The CDR3 consists of 13 residues. The CDR3 DNA is TGTGCCAGCCTCGGGACAGTACTCTACGAGCAGTACTTC. Protein: CASLGTVLYEQYF.

The chain links TRBV5-4 to TRBJ1-2; 9 nucleotides agree with TRBD1. V shed 4 bases, J shed 6 bases, and the junction held 4 bases outside the gene matches. The CDR3 is made up of 13 amino acids. The germline V gene has CDR1 SGHNT and CDR2 YYREEE (reference sequence). CDR3: CASSPGQGDGYTF. The DNA for the CDR3 is TGTGCCAGCAGCCCGGGACAGGGTGATGGCTACACCTTC. The full variable domain, in which reference TRBV5-4 and TRBJ1-2 provide the parts outside the CDR3, is ETGVTQSPTHLIKTRGQQVTLRCSSQSGHNTVSWYQQALGQGPQFIFQYYREEENGRGNFPPRFSGLQFPNYSSELNVNALELDDSALYLCASSPGQGDGYTFGSGTRLTVV.

In this sample, this clone turned up a few times. The gene calls are TRBV11-3 and TRBJ1-5, with 8 bases fitting TRBD1. Germline V gene sequence: CDR1 SGHNT, CDR2 YENEEA. The CDR3 length is 17 residues. V was pared by 2 bases and J by 7 bases, with 13 bases of the junction left unmatched. CDR3: CASSLSSLQGAGQPQHF. The CDR3 nucleotides are TGTGCCAGCAGCTTAAGTTCCCTGCAGGGGGCCGGGCAGCCCCAGCATTTT.

This chain joins TRBV11-2 and TRBJ1-6; D is undetermined. Germline CDR1 and CDR2: SGHAT and FQNNGV. CDR3 length: 17 residues. V shed 0 bases and J shed 4 bases, with 13 bases lying between them. CDR3: CASSLDRRSLYNSPLHF. In DNA form, the CDR3 reads TGTGCCAGCAGCTTAGACCGCAGGTCTTTATATAATTCACCCCTCCACTTT. Full variable domain (rest looked up from reference TRBV11-2 and TRBJ1-6): EAGVAQSPRYKIIEKRQSVAFWCNPISGHATLYWYQQILGQGPKLLIQFQNNGVVDDSQLPKDRFSAERLKGVDSTLKIQPAKLEDSAVYLCASSLDRRSLYNSPLHFGNGTRLTVT.

The V gene is TRBV5-1, the J gene TRBJ1-2, with 7 bases that match TRBD1. Germline V gives CDR1 SGHRS, CDR2 YFSETQ. Germline trimming cut 3 bases from V and 4 bases from J; bases unmatched to any gene: 6. The CDR3 has 14 amino acids. The CDR3 nucleotides are TGCGCCAGCAGCTGGGGGCAGGGGGTCTATGGCTACACCTTC. This encodes CASSWGQGVYGYTF.

The J gene is TRBJ2-5, the V gene TRBV5-1; D is unresolved. Germline V CDR1 and CDR2: SGHRS, YFSETQ. V lost 0 bases and J lost 4, with 4 bases in between. The CDR3 extends over 12 amino acids. Written as DNA, the CDR3 is TGCGCCAGCAGCTTGGCCCTAGAGACCCAGTACTTC. Protein sequence: CASSLALETQYF.

V usage is TRBV6-5 and J usage is TRBJ2-5, with 8 nucleotides matching TRBD2. V shed 0 bases and J 9 bases; nucleotides not matched to a gene: 9. This CDR3 has 15 residues. Germline loops: CDR1 MNHEY, CDR2 SVGAGI. CDR3 sequence (DNA): TGTGCCAGCAGTTACTCCCCGGGAGGGTCCCTGGCCCAGTACTTC. Translation: CASSYSPGGSLAQYF.

V and J are TRBV6-1 and TRBJ2-3; 9 bases agree with TRBD1. V shed 6 bases and J 6 bases; nucleotides not matched to a gene: 7. The CDR3 loop spans 14 amino acids. Germline CDR1 and CDR2: MNHNS and SASEGT. The CDR3 spells CASRIGQGIDTQYF. As DNA, the CDR3 is TGTGCCAGCAGGATCGGACAGGGGATCGATACGCAGTATTTT.

This chain joins TRBV4-1 and TRBJ1-2; possibly TRBD1 for D (5 bases). The germline V and J ends were trimmed by 4 bases and 3 bases, with 18 bases remaining between them. The CDR3 extends over 16 amino acids. Germline V gene data show CDR1 as MGHRA and CDR2 as YSYEKL. Here the CDR3 reads CASSLTPQGLDYGYTF. DNA for the CDR3: TGCGCCAGCAGCCTCACACCGCAGGGCTTGGACTATGGCTACACCTTC.

The J gene is TRBJ2-1, the V gene TRBV4-1; tentative D call: TRBD2 (5 bases). This CDR3 is built from 12 residues. The germline V gene has CDR1 MGHRA and CDR2 YSYEKL. V was shortened by 5 bases and J by 8 bases, with 10 bases between the two germline ends. The CDR3 region is CASSYLADEQFF. The CDR3 nucleotides are TGCGCCAGCAGCTATCTAGCTGATGAGCAGTTCTTC.

The rearrangement uses TRBV11-2 and TRBJ2-3; 9 bases line up with TRBD2. This CDR3 is built from 16 residues. V shed 1 base, J shed 5 bases, and the junction held 7 bases outside the gene matches. The V gene's germline CDR1 is SGHAT and CDR2 FQNNGV. CDR3 protein: CASSLGVAGDLDTQYF. The CDR3 DNA reads as TGTGCCAGCAGCTTAGGTGTAGCGGGAGACCTAGATACGCAGTATTTT.

The sample holds one count of this clone. The DNA for the CDR3 is TGTGCCAGCAGCTTGGCTCAGCGGGGGAAAGAGACCCAGTACTTC. It yields the protein CASSLAQRGKETQYF. The chain employs TRBV5-4 and TRBJ2-5; 8 bases agree with TRBD2. V was pared by 0 bases and J by 3 bases, with 4 bases of the junction left unmatched. The length of the CDR3 is 15 residues. Germline loops: CDR1 SGHNT, CDR2 YYREEE (reference sequence).

This clone was counted only a few times. This chain links TRBV6-5 with TRBJ1-5; no reliable D call. The ends were cut back, 4 bases at V and 2 bases at J, with 3 bases in the middle. CDR3 length: 12 residues. The germline CDR1 and CDR2 sequences are MNHEY and SVGAGI. CDR3 bases: TGTGCCAGCAGTTCGGGCAATCAGCCCCAGCATTTT. This codes for CASSSGNQPQHF.

The rearrangement uses TRBV9 and TRBJ2-1; 7 positions agree with TRBD2. The CDR3 is 16 residues long. V shed 4 bases and J 2 bases; nucleotides not matched to a gene: 9. Germline V gives CDR1 SGDLS, CDR2 YYNGEE. This CDR3 is CASSPRAGNAYNEQFF. The CDR3 DNA is TGTGCCAGCAGCCCCCGAGCGGGAAACGCCTACAATGAGCAGTTCTTC. Using reference TRBV9 and TRBJ2-1 for the parts outside the CDR3, the full variable domain is DSGVTQTPKHLITATGQRVTLRCSPRSGDLSVYWYQQSLDQGLQFLIQYYNGEERAKGNILERFSAQQFPDLHSELNLSSLELGDSALYFCASSPRAGNAYNEQFFGPGTRLTVL.

The chain has TRBV27 and TRBJ1-5, with D hard to call. CDR3 length: 16 amino acids. Deletions cut 2 bases from V and 4 bases from J, with 15 bases between. CDR1 and CDR2 (germline): MNHEY, SMNVEV (reference sequence). The CDR3 bases are TGTGCCAGCAGTTTAAATTCTGCGGTCCGTAATCAGCCCCAGCATTTT. Its translation: CASSLNSAVRNQPQHF.

The V and J genes are TRBV5-4 and TRBJ1-1; D gene uncertain. Per the germline V gene, CDR1 is SGHNT and CDR2 is YYREEE (reference sequence). V lost 1 base and J lost 5, with 18 bases in between. The CDR3 consists of 16 residues. CDR3 coding DNA: TGTGCCAGCAGCTTGAGTCGGGAGGGCTTGGGAACTGAAGCTTTCTTT. It is translated as CASSLSREGLGTEAFF.

The rearrangement joins TRBV5-1 to TRBJ1-1, with a tentative D call TRBD1 (5 bases). Germline V lookup: CDR1 SGHRS, CDR2 YFSETQ. V dropped 1 base and J dropped 4 bases, with 8 bases sitting between them. CDR3 length: 13 amino acids. CDR3 protein: CASSLWGVTEAFF. CDR3 coding DNA: TGCGCCAGCAGCTTGTGGGGGGTCACTGAAGCTTTCTTT.

The rearrangement uses TRBV28 and TRBJ1-1; TRBD1 aligns across 10 bases. V dropped 3 bases and J dropped 5; count of bases not matched to a gene: 12. The CDR3 consists of 17 residues. The germline V gene has CDR1 MDHEN and CDR2 SYDVKM. The CDR3 DNA follows: TGTGCCAGCAGTTTCCCCTCCGACAGGGGGCTTAGGACTGAAGCTTTCTTT. This gives the protein CASSFPSDRGLRTEAFF.

The rearrangement joins TRBV10-2 to TRBJ2-3; TRBD2 might be the D (5 bases). The CDR3 covers 14 residues. Germline assignment: CDR1 WSHSY and CDR2 SAAADI. With 3 bases removed from V and 6 bases from J, the gap between germline ends came to 13 bases. CDR3 bases: TGCGCCAGCAGTGAACTGGACTGGAAGGATACGCAGTATTTT. Its protein is CASSELDWKDTQYF.

This clone occurred once. This chain connects TRBV28 to TRBJ2-1; possible D gene TRBD1, 7 bases. The V end was cut by 6 bases, the J end by 7 bases, with 19 bases between. The germline V gene has CDR1 MDHEN and CDR2 SYDVKM. The CDR3 has 15 amino acids. CDR3 protein: CASRSPQGGENEQFF. CDR3 in DNA: TGTGCCAGCAGGTCTCCCCAGGGGGGCGAGAATGAGCAGTTCTTC.